The rows below give T cell receptor beta chains drawn from one sample of a study of coeliac disease. The table came from immunoSEQ multiplex PCR; TCRdb's copy has only in-frame clones and leaves some out. The sample records some 4,500 clones, over 55% being singletons. Material: lamina propria lymphocytes from the gut. The receptors here all came from a woman aged 70-85 years with celiac disease. Both conserved end residues are part of each CDR3. The size field is filled for only some rows; it gives once, few, many or a size class.

V gene	clone size	J gene	CDR3 protein
TRBV2	few	TRBJ1-3	CASSDQRNTIYF
TRBV7-9	once	TRBJ1-5	CASSLEGQGMQPQHF
TRBV18	-	TRBJ1-2	CASSPGTDFYGYTF
TRBV27	-	TRBJ2-2	CASSLGAGGLTGELFF
TRBV29-1	-	TRBJ1-1	CSVDRGSRRQEAFF
TRBV5-4	few	TRBJ1-6	CASSLGGTGNSPLHF
TRBV5-1	-	TRBJ2-5	CASSLGPRRGPTETQYF
TRBV7-2	-	TRBJ1-6	CASSVSTGVRSPLHF
TRBV19	once	TRBJ1-6	CASSKGRGYNSPLHF
TRBV27	few	TRBJ1-5	CASSLVHGQPQHF
TRBV5-1	-	TRBJ1-1	CASNRATNTEAFF
TRBV7-2	once	TRBJ2-1	CASSLARGDNEQFF
TRBV11-2	once	TRBJ1-3	CASSLVWTGRGNTIYF
TRBV6-5	-	TRBJ1-2	CASSSGRTYGYTF
TRBV5-8	medium-sized	TRBJ1-2	CASSSTGTADYGYTF
TRBV4-3	-	TRBJ2-1	CASSQGSPRDRGSGGEQFF
TRBV28	-	TRBJ2-5	CASSFSGVETQYF
TRBV10-1	-	TRBJ1-1	CASSAGPEGAFF
TRBV4-3	once	TRBJ1-1	CASSQDVSTGVNTEAFF
TRBV6-5	-	TRBJ2-1	CASSYGRGGHNEQFF
TRBV6-1	-	TRBJ2-7	CAAGQTSSYEQYF
TRBV25-1	few	TRBJ2-1	CASSWTGSGNEQFF
TRBV5-1	-	TRBJ2-1	CASSRDSDSYNEQFF
TRBV10-3	-	TRBJ1-2	CAISANPGGGTGGASYGYTF
TRBV6-5	medium-sized	TRBJ1-4	CASRRTGFEKLFF
TRBV4-3	few	TRBJ1-2	CASSHRWGVNYGYTF
TRBV7-6	-	TRBJ2-3	CASSARDRTTDTQYF
TRBV10-2	-	TRBJ1-2	CASRVGVNYGYTF